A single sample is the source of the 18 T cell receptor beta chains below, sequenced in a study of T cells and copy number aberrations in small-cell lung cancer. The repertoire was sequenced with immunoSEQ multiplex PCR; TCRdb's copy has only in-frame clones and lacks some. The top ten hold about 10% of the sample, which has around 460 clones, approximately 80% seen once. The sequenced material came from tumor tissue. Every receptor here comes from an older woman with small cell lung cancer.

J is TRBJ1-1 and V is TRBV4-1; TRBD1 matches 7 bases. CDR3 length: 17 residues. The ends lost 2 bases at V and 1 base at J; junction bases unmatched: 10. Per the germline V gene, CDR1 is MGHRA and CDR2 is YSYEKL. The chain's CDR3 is CASSQKSNEGANTEAFF. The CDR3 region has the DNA TGCGCCAGCAGCCAAAAGTCGAACGAGGGGGCGAACACTGAAGCTTTCTTT.

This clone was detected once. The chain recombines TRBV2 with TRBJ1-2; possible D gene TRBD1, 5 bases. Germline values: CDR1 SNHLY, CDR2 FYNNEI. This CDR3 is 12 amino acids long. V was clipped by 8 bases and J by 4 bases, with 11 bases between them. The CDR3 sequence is CASDRDSYGYTF. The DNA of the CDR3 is TGTGCCAGCGACCGAGACAGCTATGGCTACACCTTC.

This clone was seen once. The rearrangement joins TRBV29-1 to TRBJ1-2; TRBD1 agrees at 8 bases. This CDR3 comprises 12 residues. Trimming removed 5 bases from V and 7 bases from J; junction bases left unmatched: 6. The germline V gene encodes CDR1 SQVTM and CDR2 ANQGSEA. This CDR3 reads CSVRTGNGGYTF. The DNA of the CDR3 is TGCAGCGTTCGGACAGGGAACGGTGGCTACACCTTC.

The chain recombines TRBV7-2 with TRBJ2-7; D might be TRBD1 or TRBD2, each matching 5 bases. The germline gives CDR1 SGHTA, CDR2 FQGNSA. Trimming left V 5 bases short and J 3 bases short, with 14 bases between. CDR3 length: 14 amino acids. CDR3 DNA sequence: TGTGCCAGCAGCCGAGGGGTGGGGTTCTACGAGCAGTACTTC. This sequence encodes CASSRGVGFYEQYF. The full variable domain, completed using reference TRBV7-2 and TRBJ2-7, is GAGVSQSPSNKVTEKGKDVELRCDPISGHTALYWYRQSLGQGLEFLIYFQGNSAPDKSGLPSDRFSAERTGGSVSTLTIQRTQQEDSAVYLCASSRGVGFYEQYFGPGTRLTVT.

The CDR3 protein is CASSDNRPPEYF. In DNA, the CDR3 is TGTGCCAGCAGCGATAACAGACCCCCTGAGTATTTT. This chain uses TRBV7-9 with TRBJ2-3; D unclear. CDR3 length equals 12 residues. Trimming removed 5 bases from V and 13 bases from J, with 16 bases in between. Germline CDR1 reads SEHNR; CDR2 reads FQNEAQ (reference sequence).

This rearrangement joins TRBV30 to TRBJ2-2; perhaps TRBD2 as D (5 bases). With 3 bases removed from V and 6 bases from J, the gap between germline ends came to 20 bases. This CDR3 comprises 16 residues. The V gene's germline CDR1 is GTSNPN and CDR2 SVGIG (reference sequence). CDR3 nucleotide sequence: TGTGCCTGGAGCCTTTCGGGCCTCGGAGCGGCCGGGGAGCTGTTTTTT. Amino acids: CAWSLSGLGAAGELFF.

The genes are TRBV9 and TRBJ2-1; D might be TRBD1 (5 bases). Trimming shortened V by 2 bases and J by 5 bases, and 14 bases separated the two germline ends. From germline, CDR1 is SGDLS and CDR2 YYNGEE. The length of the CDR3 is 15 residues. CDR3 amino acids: CASSVRSGIHNEQFF. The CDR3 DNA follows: TGTGCCAGCAGCGTCCGTTCAGGGATACACAATGAGCAGTTCTTC.

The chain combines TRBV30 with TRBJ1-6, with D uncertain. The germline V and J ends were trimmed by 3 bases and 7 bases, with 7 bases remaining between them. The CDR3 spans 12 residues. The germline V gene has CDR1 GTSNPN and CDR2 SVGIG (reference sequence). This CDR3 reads CAWRNQNSPLHF. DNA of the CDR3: TGTGCCTGGAGGAACCAGAATTCACCCCTCCACTTT.

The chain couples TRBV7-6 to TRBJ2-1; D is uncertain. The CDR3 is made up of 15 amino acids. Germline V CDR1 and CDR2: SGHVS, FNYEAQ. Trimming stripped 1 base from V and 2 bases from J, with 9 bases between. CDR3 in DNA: TGTGCCAGCAGCTTAGAGGCGGTAGCCTACAATGAGCAGTTCTTC. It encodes CASSLEAVAYNEQFF.

The CDR3 region is CASSRGPPESYEQYF. In nucleotides, the CDR3 is TGTGCCAGCAGCCGGGGACCTCCTGAATCCTACGAGCAGTACTTC. The rearrangement links TRBV7-9 to TRBJ2-7; possibly TRBD1 or TRBD2 for D (5 bases each). The CDR3 covers 15 residues. Germline V gives CDR1 SEHNR, CDR2 FQNEAQ (reference sequence). The V gene lost 5 bases and the J gene lost 1 base, with 15 bases spanning the gap.

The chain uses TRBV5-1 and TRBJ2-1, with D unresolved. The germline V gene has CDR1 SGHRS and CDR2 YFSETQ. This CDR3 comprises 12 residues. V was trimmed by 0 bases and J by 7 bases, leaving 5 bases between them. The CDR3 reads CASSLDWNEQFF. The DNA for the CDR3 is TGCGCCAGCAGCTTGGATTGGAATGAGCAGTTCTTC.

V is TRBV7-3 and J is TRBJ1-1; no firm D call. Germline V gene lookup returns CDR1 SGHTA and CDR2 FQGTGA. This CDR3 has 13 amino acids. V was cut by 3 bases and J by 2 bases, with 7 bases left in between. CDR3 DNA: TGTGCCAGCAGCTTCCAGGCTAACACTGAAGCTTTCTTT. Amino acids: CASSFQANTEAFF.

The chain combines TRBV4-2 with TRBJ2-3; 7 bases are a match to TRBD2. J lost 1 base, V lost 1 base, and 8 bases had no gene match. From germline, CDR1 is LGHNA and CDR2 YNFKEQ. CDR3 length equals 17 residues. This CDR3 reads CASSQAGGGEGTDTQYF. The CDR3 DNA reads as TGTGCCAGCAGCCAAGCCGGGGGAGGGGAAGGCACAGATACGCAGTATTTT.

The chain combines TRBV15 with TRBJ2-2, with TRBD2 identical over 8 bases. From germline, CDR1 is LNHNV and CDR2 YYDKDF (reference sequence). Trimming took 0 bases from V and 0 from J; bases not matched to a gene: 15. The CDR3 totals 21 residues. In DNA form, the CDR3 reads TGTGCCACCAGCAGAGAACGGACGGGGGGGGATGTTGGGACGAACACCGGGGAGCTGTTTTTT. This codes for CATSRERTGGDVGTNTGELFF. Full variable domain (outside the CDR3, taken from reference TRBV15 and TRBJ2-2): DAMVIQNPRYQVTQFGKPVTLSCSQTLNHNVMYWYQQKSSQAPKLLFHYYDKDFNNEADTPDNFQSRRPNTSFCFLDIRSPGLGDTAMYLCATSRERTGGDVGTNTGELFFGEGSRLTVL.

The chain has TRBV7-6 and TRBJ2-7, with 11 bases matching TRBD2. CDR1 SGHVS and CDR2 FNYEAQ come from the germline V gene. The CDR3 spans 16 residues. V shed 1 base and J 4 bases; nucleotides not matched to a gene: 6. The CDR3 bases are TGTGCCAGCAGCTTAGAGGCTAGCGGGGGGATATACGAGCAGTACTTC. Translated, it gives CASSLEASGGIYEQYF.

This chain's CDR3 is CASSTPGQGNTIYF. In DNA form, the CDR3 reads TGTGCCAGCAGCACCCCGGGACAGGGAAACACCATATATTTT. The chain joins TRBV9 to TRBJ1-3; 7 bases are shared with TRBD1. Trimming cost V 4 bases and J 4 bases; bases outside gene matches: 5. The CDR3 spans 14 residues. Germline V gene data show CDR1 as SGDLS and CDR2 as YYNGEE.

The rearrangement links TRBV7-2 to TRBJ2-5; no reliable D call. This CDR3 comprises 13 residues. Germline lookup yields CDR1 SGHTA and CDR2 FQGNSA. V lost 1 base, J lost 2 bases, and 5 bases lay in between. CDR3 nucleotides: TGTGCCAGCAGCTTAGTCCTGCAAGAGACCCAGTACTTC. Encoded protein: CASSLVLQETQYF.

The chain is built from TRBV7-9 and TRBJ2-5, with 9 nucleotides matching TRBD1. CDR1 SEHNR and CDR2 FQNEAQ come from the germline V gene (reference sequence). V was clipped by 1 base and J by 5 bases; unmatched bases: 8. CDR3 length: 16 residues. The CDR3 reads CASSLGTGVWGETQYF. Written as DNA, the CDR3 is TGTGCCAGCAGCTTAGGGACAGGGGTCTGGGGGGAGACCCAGTACTTC.